A single sample gave rise to the 27 T cell receptor beta chains below, sequenced in a study of cytomegalovirus exposure and HLA in healthy donors. The primer mix had 60 Vbeta and 13 Jbeta primers. The data were produced by immunoSEQ multiplex PCR, yet TCRdb's version contains in-frame clones alone and is incomplete. The data contain about 130,000 clones, roughly 79% of them seen just once; the ten biggest clones take up 1.8%. The sequencing sample was made of PBMCs. Every receptor here comes from a woman in her forties or fifties in good health and CMV-seronegative.

As for this clone: One end of the junction does not line up with germline, which may come from a read error. The chain couples TRBV9 to TRBJ1-2, with TRBD1 identical over 7 bases. The CDR3 is 17 amino acids. Germline V gene lookup returns CDR1 SGDLS and CDR2 YYNGEE. The CDR3 sequence: CASSVAPRTGDTDGYPF. The CDR3 coding sequence is TGTGCCAGCAGCGTAGCTCCCCGGACAGGTGACACGGATGGCTACCCCTTC.

This chain connects TRBV29-1 to TRBJ2-3, with 13 bases aligning to TRBD2. There are 16 residues in the CDR3. The V gene end was trimmed by 6 bases and the J gene end by 0 bases; junction bases not matched to a gene: 6. CDR1 is SQVTM and CDR2 is ANQGSEA in the germline V gene. This CDR3 reads CSVAGTSGTSTDTQYF. The CDR3 DNA reads TGCAGCGTGGCAGGGACTAGCGGGACTAGCACAGATACGCAGTATTTT.

The rearrangement joins TRBV29-1 to TRBJ2-3; D call uncertain. This CDR3 has 13 residues. V lost 0 bases and J 2 bases, leaving 6 bases between the germline ends. The germline gives CDR1 SQVTM, CDR2 ANQGSEA. CDR3 protein: CSVEDSPTDTQYF. Here the CDR3 DNA reads TGCAGCGTTGAAGACAGTCCCACAGATACGCAGTATTTT.

The chain links TRBV6-5 to TRBJ1-4; the match to TRBD1 covers 7 bases. The CDR3 totals 16 residues. The V and J ends lost 3 bases and 3 bases, in that order; junction bases with no gene match: 7. Looked up from germline, CDR1 is MNHEY and CDR2 is SVGAGI. CDR3 amino acids: CASSYDGQGANEKLFF. CDR3 bases: TGTGCCAGCAGTTATGACGGGCAGGGGGCTAATGAAAAACTGTTTTTT.

The rearrangement joins TRBV11-3 to TRBJ2-3, with D unresolved. V was shortened by 0 bases and J by 6 bases, with 4 bases between the two germline ends. Germline CDR1 and CDR2: SGHNT and YENEEA. CDR3 length: 12 residues. The CDR3 region is CASSLDTDTQYF. The CDR3 nucleotides are TGTGCCAGCAGCTTAGATACTGATACGCAGTATTTT.

In this sample, this clone turned up a few times. The V and J genes are TRBV21-1 and TRBJ1-5; TRBD1 was called by the table and not checked on the DNA. TRBV21-1 is shown as a pseudogene. The CDR3 runs 16 residues. CDR3 protein: CASSKTGGLSNQPQHF. As DNA, the CDR3 is TGTGCCAGCAGCAAGACAGGGGGATTAAGCAATCAGCCCCAGCATTTT.

The genes are TRBV10-3 and TRBJ1-2, with a possible D match to TRBD1 (5 bases). Trimming left V 2 bases short and J 4 bases short, with 17 bases between. CDR3 length equals 16 residues. The germline gives CDR1 ENHRY, CDR2 SYGVKD. The CDR3 DNA reads TGTGCCATCAGTGAGCTCAATAACGGCCAGGGCTATGGCTACACCTTC. This sequence encodes CAISELNNGQGYGYTF.

The V and J genes are TRBV5-1 and TRBJ2-1; 11 bases match TRBD2. The CDR3 loop spans 15 amino acids. The V gene's germline CDR1 is SGHRS and CDR2 YFSETQ. V shed 4 bases and J 7 bases; nucleotides not matched to a gene: 7. CDR3 amino acids: CASSPDLAGGNEQFF. In nucleotides, the CDR3 is TGCGCCAGCAGCCCGGACCTAGCGGGAGGAAATGAGCAGTTCTTC.

The rearrangement links TRBV7-2 to TRBJ2-7; 12 nucleotides align to TRBD2. V trimming: 5 bases; J trimming: 4 bases; junction bases outside the gene matches: 6. Germline V CDR1 and CDR2: SGHTA, FQGNSA. CDR3 length: 15 amino acids. CDR3 DNA sequence: TGTGCCAGCAGCCAAGGACTAGCGGGACAGTACGAGCAGTACTTC. It yields the protein CASSQGLAGQYEQYF.

The rearrangement uses TRBV4-2 and TRBJ2-3; 11 bases are a match to TRBD2. This CDR3 comprises 16 residues. J lost 5 bases, V lost 5 bases, and 9 bases had no gene match. From germline, CDR1 is LGHNA and CDR2 YNFKEQ. Written as DNA, the CDR3 is TGTGCCAGCAGCGCAATAGCGGGAGGGGTCCGAGATACGCAGTATTTT. As protein: CASSAIAGGVRDTQYF.

The V call is TRBV19, the J call TRBJ1-3; the D gene is possibly TRBD1 (6 bases). With 2 bases removed from V and 0 bases from J, the gap between germline ends came to 17 bases. Germline CDR1 is LNHDA and CDR2 is SQIVND (reference sequence). This CDR3 comprises 18 residues. Here the CDR3 DNA reads TGTGCCAGTAGTATATTACCAGGGGCTCCGGGCTCTGGAAACACCATATATTTT. Translated: CASSILPGAPGSGNTIYF. Filled out from reference TRBV19 and TRBJ1-3, the complete variable domain reads DGGITQSPKYLFRKEGQNVTLSCEQNLNHDAMYWYRQDPGQGLRLIYYSQIVNDFQKGDIAEGYSVSREKKESFPLTVTSAQKNPTAFYLCASSILPGAPGSGNTIYFGEGSWLTVV.

This sequence joins TRBV4-2 and TRBJ1-5, with 10 bases fitting TRBD1. CDR1 and CDR2 from the germline V gene are LGHNA and YNFKEQ. The CDR3 is made up of 17 amino acids. V gave up 0 bases and J gave up 6 bases; unmatched junction bases: 8. DNA of the CDR3: TGTGCCAGCAGCCAAGAAACGGACAGGGGGTCGGGTCAGCCCCAGCATTTT. It is translated as CASSQETDRGSGQPQHF.

The J gene is TRBJ1-4, the V gene TRBV7-9, with TRBD1 matching over 7 bases. The V gene end was trimmed by 5 bases and the J gene end by 2 bases; junction bases not matched to a gene: 8. This CDR3 is 16 amino acids long. The V gene's germline CDR1 is SEHNR and CDR2 FQNEAQ (reference sequence). For the CDR3, the DNA is TGTGCCAGCAGCCTTACAGGGGCCGGGACTAATGAAAAACTGTTTTTT. Translating it yields CASSLTGAGTNEKLFF.

This clone was detected only a few times. V usage is TRBV7-8 and J usage is TRBJ1-4; D may be TRBD1 (6 bases). The CDR3 is 15 amino acids. CDR1 and CDR2 from the germline V gene are SGHVS and FQNEAQ. The V gene lost 5 bases and the J gene lost 3 bases, with 13 bases spanning the gap. CDR3 DNA sequence: TGTGCCAGCAGCCTCCGACAGGCACCTAATGAAAAACTGTTTTTT. Translating it yields CASSLRQAPNEKLFF.

The chain uses TRBV6-5 and TRBJ2-7; 13 nucleotides match TRBD2. The junction had 2 bases not matched to a gene; V was cut back by 4 bases and J by 2 bases. CDR1 is MNHEY and CDR2 is SVGAGI in the germline V gene. The CDR3 runs to 15 residues. Written as DNA, the CDR3 is TGTGCCAGCAGTTTAGGACTAGCGGGAGCCTACGAGCAGTACTTC. Translating gives CASSLGLAGAYEQYF.

In the case of this clone: One junction end disagrees with the germline gene, perhaps due to a read error. The chain couples TRBV28 to TRBJ1-2; possibly TRBD1 for D (5 bases). Germline CDR1 MDHEN, CDR2 SYDVKM. This CDR3 comprises 13 residues. CDR3 residues: CASSPLQGYGYPF. In DNA, the CDR3 is TGTGCCAGCAGTCCCCTCCAGGGCTATGGCTACCCCTTC.

The V call is TRBV5-6, the J call TRBJ2-7; perhaps TRBD2 as D (6 bases). The CDR3 extends over 13 amino acids. The V end lost 3 bases, the J end lost 6 bases, and 13 bases lay between the germline ends. Germline lookup yields CDR1 SGHDT and CDR2 YYEEEE. In nucleotides, the CDR3 is TGTGCCAGCAGCTACGGGAGAGTCTCCGAGCAGTACTTC. This gives the protein CASSYGRVSEQYF.

The chain recombines TRBV2 with TRBJ1-5, with 7 bases identical to TRBD1. From germline, CDR1 is SNHLY and CDR2 FYNNEI. CDR3 length equals 13 residues. V shed 6 bases, J shed 3 bases, and the junction held 2 bases outside the gene matches. The CDR3 is CASSGTVNQPQHF. CDR3 in DNA: TGTGCCAGCAGCGGGACAGTCAATCAGCCCCAGCATTTT.

The V gene is TRBV11-3, the J gene TRBJ2-1; 7 nucleotides line up with TRBD2. Germline assignment: CDR1 SGHNT and CDR2 YENEEA. V shed 1 base, J shed 4 bases, and the junction held 4 bases outside the gene matches. This CDR3 has 15 amino acids. The CDR3, as DNA: TGTGCCAGCAGCTTAGCGGGAGGTCCATACAATGAGCAGTTCTTC. Its translation is CASSLAGGPYNEQFF.

The gene calls are TRBV27 and TRBJ1-2, with 10 bases fitting TRBD1. The V gene end was trimmed by 5 bases and the J gene end by 4 bases; junction bases not matched to a gene: 7. The CDR3 loop spans 15 amino acids. CDR1 is MNHEY and CDR2 is SMNVEV in the germline V gene (reference sequence). CDR3 DNA: TGTGCCAGCAGTGGACCGGGACAGGGGTTCTATGGCTACACCTTC. Its translation is CASSGPGQGFYGYTF.

This clone was found a few times. This chain connects TRBV6-6 to TRBJ2-1; TRBD2 aligns across 8 bases. V gave up 6 bases and J gave up 9 bases; unmatched junction bases: 10. The CDR3 runs 14 residues. Germline CDR1 reads MNHNY; CDR2 reads SVGAGI (reference sequence). CDR3 sequence reads: CASRTGTSLGEQFF. CDR3 bases: TGTGCCAGCAGAACCGGGACTAGTTTGGGTGAGCAGTTCTTC.

The V and J genes are TRBV7-2 and TRBJ2-6, with 9 positions matching TRBD1. Looked up from germline, CDR1 is SGHTA and CDR2 is FQGNSA. The junction had 6 bases not matched to a gene; V was cut back by 4 bases and J by 2 bases. This CDR3 spans 17 amino acids. The CDR3 region has the DNA TGTGCCAGCAGCTCCGGGACAGGGAACGCTGGGGCCAACGTCCTGACTTTC. Its translation: CASSSGTGNAGANVLTF.

The chain joins TRBV28 to TRBJ2-1; 14 bases fit TRBD2. The V gene end was trimmed by 5 bases and the J gene end by 3 bases; junction bases not matched to a gene: 6. Germline V gene data show CDR1 as MDHEN and CDR2 as SYDVKM. This CDR3 has 17 amino acids. DNA of the CDR3: TGTGCCAGCAGTGTGGGACTAGCGGGAGTGCACTACAATGAGCAGTTCTTC. This sequence encodes CASSVGLAGVHYNEQFF.

A word on this clone: At one end, the junction sequence differs from germline, possibly due to a read error. CDR3 amino acids: CASGSWGDSFEQYF. In DNA form, the CDR3 reads TGTGCCAGCGGATCTTGGGGGGATTCCTTCGAGCAGTACTTC. The rearrangement uses TRBV27 and TRBJ2-7; a weak D match, TRBD2 (6 bases). The CDR3 runs 14 residues. Germline assignment: CDR1 MNHEY and CDR2 SMNVEV (reference sequence).

The J gene is TRBJ2-5, the V gene TRBV14; D may be TRBD1 (6 bases). The V and J ends lost 9 bases and 2 bases respectively, with 10 bases between them. CDR3 length: 12 residues. CDR1 is SGHDN and CDR2 is FVKESK in the germline V gene. The CDR3 nucleotides are TGTGCCAGACCAGGGGTTCAAGAGACCCAGTACTTC. Amino acid sequence: CARPGVQETQYF. Based on the CDR3 plus reference TRBV14 and TRBJ2-5, the full variable domain is EAGVTQFPSHSVIEKGQTVTLRCDPISGHDNLYWYRRVMGKEIKFLLHFVKESKQDESGMPNNRFLAERTGGTYSTLKVQPAELEDSGVYFCARPGVQETQYFGPGTRLLVL.

The sample holds one count of this clone. This chain links TRBV28 with TRBJ2-3, with 7 bases lining up with TRBD1. The J segment lost 1 base and the V segment lost 6 bases, leaving 7 bases of the junction unmatched. The CDR3 covers 15 residues. In germline, CDR1 is MDHEN, CDR2 SYDVKM. The CDR3 here is CASSQTGTRTDTQYF. As DNA, the CDR3 is TGTGCCAGCAGCCAGACAGGGACACGCACAGATACGCAGTATTTT.

The chain employs TRBV18 and TRBJ1-1, with 12 bases matching TRBD1. This CDR3 is built from 16 residues. Looked up from germline, CDR1 is KGHSH and CDR2 is LQKENI. The trim removed 3 bases at V and 1 base at J, leaving 3 bases unmatched. The CDR3 loop is CASSPGTGGANTEAFF. In DNA form, the CDR3 reads TGTGCCAGCTCACCCGGGACAGGGGGCGCGAACACTGAAGCTTTCTTT.